This T cell receptor beta chain was retrieved from a study of T cells in Graves' hyperthyroidism and ophthalmopathy. Trimming removed 4 bases at V and 2 bases at J, with 15 bases between. Germline CDR1 GTSNPN, CDR2 SVGIG (reference sequence). CDR3 length equals 15 residues. The patients, who ranged from 18 to 65 in age, presented with newly diagnosed hyperthyroidism lasting under 2 months. This clonotype was recorded at least ten times. The antigen remains unidentified. Study-level results: Model output signaled ophthalmopathy a median around 6.9 months ahead of onset.

TCR beta CDR3 regions were amplified from RNA transcripts. An initial round of RT-PCR targeting the TCR CDR3 relied on the HTBI primer set. TCRdb used MiXCR to reprocess the multiplex PCR reads, holding one entry per CDR3 protein. The sample consists of some 510,000 distinct CDR3 sequences, around 21% of them appearing once. The J gene is TRBJ1-5, the V gene TRBV30, with D perhaps TRBD1 (5 bases). The receptor comes from a man younger than 30 with Graves' hyperthyroidism. Sequenced: blood. Here the CDR3 reads CAWTSKRGRNQPQHF. The CDR3 coding sequence is TGTGCCTGGACTTCCAAGCGGGGCCGCAATCAGCCCCAGCATTTT. Variable domain in full (rest from reference TRBV30 and TRBJ1-5): SQTIHQWPATLVQPVGSPLSLECTVEGTSNPNLYWYRQAAGRGLQLLFYSVGIGQISSEVPQNLSASRPQDRQFILSSKKLLLSDSGFYLCAWTSKRGRNQPQHFGDGTRLSIL.